The 20 T cell receptor beta chains in this list originate from one sample, sequenced in a study of T cells in Graves' hyperthyroidism and ophthalmopathy. Amplification yielded TCR beta CDR3 regions, with RNA transcripts as the source. The HTBI set primed first-round TCR CDR3 RT-PCR. Using its own MiXCR run on the multiplex PCR reads, TCRdb lists one record per CDR3 protein. The repertoire holds roughly 400,000 distinct CDR3 sequences, with over 12% as singletons. The sequenced sample consisted of blood. The receptors here all came from a man aged 50 to 60 with Graves' ophthalmopathy.

The chain joins TRBV19 to TRBJ1-5, with 8 nucleotides matching TRBD1. This CDR3 comprises 14 residues. Germline assignment: CDR1 LNHDA and CDR2 SQIVND (reference sequence). V lost 7 bases to trimming and J lost 0 bases; unmatched junction nucleotides: 2. The CDR3 spells CASTQGASNQPQHF. Here the CDR3 DNA reads TGTGCCAGTACTCAGGGGGCTAGCAATCAGCCCCAGCATTTT.

This clonotype was recorded at least ten times. The chain recombines TRBV29-1 with TRBJ2-7, with a weak D call TRBD1 (9 bases). CDR1 SQVTM and CDR2 ANQGSEA come from the germline V gene. CDR3 length: 12 residues. V was clipped by 7 bases and J by 6 bases, with 16 bases between them. The CDR3 nucleotides read TGCAGCGGACGGGAGGGACAGGGCGAGCAGTACTTC. Encoded protein: CSGREGQGEQYF.

This clonotype showed up many times. J is TRBJ2-5 and V is TRBV20-1; 8 positions agree with TRBD2. CDR3 length equals 15 residues. J gave up 5 bases and V 6 bases, and 14 bases lay outside the gene matches. Germline assignment: CDR1 DFQATT and CDR2 SNEGSKA (reference sequence). The CDR3 DNA sequence: TGCAGTGCCCTCTCTCGCGGGAGGATCGATGAGACCCAGTACTTC. Its protein product is CSALSRGRIDETQYF.

This clonotype was seen only a few times. This chain uses TRBV20-1 with TRBJ2-5; D ambiguous. Between the trimmed V and J ends, which lost 6 bases and 5 bases, there was a span of 16 bases. This CDR3 region has 13 residues. CDR1 is DFQATT, CDR2 SNEGSKA, per germline (reference sequence). The CDR3 here is CSAFLGRRETQYF. CDR3 DNA sequence: TGCAGTGCCTTCCTCGGCAGGCGGGAGACCCAGTACTTC.

This clonotype showed up many times. The V and J genes are TRBV28 and TRBJ2-1, with TRBD2 identical over 11 bases. From germline, CDR1 is MDHEN and CDR2 SYDVKM. The J segment lost 7 bases and the V segment lost 8 bases, leaving 4 bases of the junction unmatched. CDR3 length equals 13 residues. CDR3 DNA sequence: TGTGCCAGCCAAACTAGCGGGAGTAATGAGCAGTTCTTC. This gives the protein CASQTSGSNEQFF.

This clonotype was counted many times. The chain carries TRBV13 and TRBJ2-3; D not certain. V was cut by 3 bases and J by 1 base, with 5 bases left in between. Germline lookup yields CDR1 PRHDT and CDR2 FYEKMQ (reference sequence). This CDR3 is 13 amino acids long. CDR3 residues: CASSFPRTDTQYF. The CDR3 bases are TGTGCCAGCAGCTTCCCCCGCACAGATACGCAGTATTTT.

This clonotype was detected a few times. The chain links TRBV10-2 to TRBJ2-1, with TRBD1 identical over 8 bases. V was clipped by 3 bases and J by 9 bases; unmatched bases: 7. This CDR3 has 14 amino acids. Germline lookup yields CDR1 WSHSY and CDR2 SAAADI. CDR3 coding DNA: TGCGCCAGCAGTGACCTACAGGGGGTCGGTGAGCAGTTCTTC. Protein product: CASSDLQGVGEQFF.

This clonotype was observed at least ten times. The V call is TRBV27, the J call TRBJ1-2; D gene unclear. CDR3 length: 15 amino acids. Trimming removed 5 bases from V and 8 bases from J, with 21 bases in between. From germline, CDR1 is MNHEY and CDR2 SMNVEV (reference sequence). CDR3 sequence (DNA): TGTGCCAGCAGTCCTGGAGTTGTTCGGGAGGACGGCTACACCTTC. Translated: CASSPGVVREDGYTF.

This clonotype was observed at least ten times. The V gene is TRBV28, the J gene TRBJ1-1; no clear D. Trimming stripped 4 bases from V and 2 bases from J, with 8 bases between. This CDR3 is 13 amino acids long. Germline V CDR1 and CDR2: MDHEN, SYDVKM. The CDR3 loop is CASSSQRNTEAFF. DNA of the CDR3: TGTGCCAGCAGTTCACAGAGAAACACTGAAGCTTTCTTT.

This clonotype was found many times. V usage is TRBV11-2 and J usage is TRBJ1-3; maybe TRBD1 (5 bases). Per germline, CDR1 SGHAT and CDR2 FQNNGV. This CDR3 is built from 14 residues. V was clipped by 5 bases and J by 4 bases, with 12 bases between them. CDR3: CASSMGPSGNTIYF. The CDR3, as DNA: TGTGCCAGCAGCATGGGGCCGTCCGGAAACACCATATATTTT.

This clonotype appeared many times. CDR3 DNA sequence: TGTGCCAGCAGCTTAAGGGGGACTAACTCCTACAATGAGCAGTTCTTC. Protein sequence: CASSLRGTNSYNEQFF. The chain joins TRBV7-3 to TRBJ2-1, with 7 bases identical to TRBD2. The V gene end was trimmed by 1 base and the J gene end by 0 bases; junction bases not matched to a gene: 3. The CDR3 sequence is 16 residues long. The germline gives CDR1 SGHTA, CDR2 FQGTGA. Looking up the rest from reference TRBV7-3 and TRBJ2-1 gives the full variable domain: GAGVSQTPSNKVTEKGKYVELRCDPISGHTALYWYRQSLGQGPEFLIYFQGTGAADDSGLPNDRFFAVRPEGSVSTLKIQRTERGDSAVYLCASSLRGTNSYNEQFFGPGTRLTVL.

This clonotype has more than one count but fewer than ten. J is TRBJ1-3 and V is TRBV6-1, with 8 bases matching TRBD1. The CDR3 is 16 amino acids. Trimming at V came to 8 bases and at J to 4 bases, leaving 13 bases not matched to a gene. Germline V lookup: CDR1 MNHNS, CDR2 SASEGT. The CDR3 spells CASGKTRTGQGNTIYF. In nucleotides, the CDR3 is TGTGCCAGCGGTAAAACCCGGACAGGGCAAGGAAACACCATATATTTT.

About this clonotype itself: Since a much larger clone is just one base distant, this may be a read error. This chain connects TRBV28 to TRBJ2-3; TRBD2 matches at 8 bases. The germline CDR1 and CDR2 sequences are MDHEN and SYDVKM. This CDR3 contains 17 residues. The chain's CDR3 is CASSPPGGGRSTDTHYF. The DNA for the CDR3 is TGTGCCAGCAGTCCCCCCGGGGGGGGGCGAAGCACAGATACGCACTATTTT.

This clonotype was seen more than once but under ten times. This rearrangement joins TRBV30 to TRBJ1-6, with D perhaps matching TRBD1 (5 bases). This CDR3 spans 16 amino acids. The V end lost 0 bases, the J end lost 9 bases, and 18 bases lay between the germline ends. The germline V gene encodes CDR1 GTSNPN and CDR2 SVGIG (reference sequence). CDR3 nucleotides: TGTGCCTGGAGTGTAATTGGTGGGGGATACGGTTCACCCCTCCACTTT. Translation: CAWSVIGGGYGSPLHF.

This clonotype was counted many times. The rearrangement uses TRBV28 and TRBJ2-1; D may be TRBD2 (6 bases). The CDR3 has 13 amino acids. V was clipped by 2 bases and J by 8 bases, with 10 bases between them. Germline CDR1 is MDHEN and CDR2 is SYDVKM. CDR3 protein: CASSLGGSDEQFF. CDR3 in DNA: TGTGCCAGCAGTTTAGGAGGGTCGGATGAGCAGTTCTTC.

In DNA, the CDR3 is TGTGCCAGCGGATTAGCGGGAGGGTTGTACGAGCAGTACTTC. It yields the protein CASGLAGGLYEQYF. V and J are TRBV27 and TRBJ2-7, with TRBD2 matching over 11 bases. The CDR3 spans 14 residues. After removal of 8 bases from V and 4 bases from J, the junction contained 7 bases not matched to a gene. Looked up from germline, CDR1 is MNHEY and CDR2 is SMNVEV (reference sequence).

Worth noting for this clonotype: A much more abundant neighbour one base away suggests this may be a read error. This chain joins TRBV10-1 and TRBJ1-5; a weak D match, TRBD1 (5 bases). The CDR3 totals 14 residues. V was trimmed by 4 bases and J by 1 base, leaving 8 bases between them. The V gene's germline CDR1 is WNHNN and CDR2 SYGVQD (reference sequence). The CDR3 coding sequence is TGCGCCAGCAGTGGACCAGGGAGCAATCAGCCCCAGCATTTT. This encodes CASSGPGSNQPQHF.

There are a few counts of this clonotype. The gene calls are TRBV19 and TRBJ2-5; D is possibly TRBD1 (6 bases). CDR3 size: 13 residues. Trimming took off 6 bases at V and 3 bases at J, with 11 bases between the two ends. Germline V gene lookup returns CDR1 LNHDA and CDR2 SQIVND (reference sequence). In nucleotides, the CDR3 is TGTGCCAGTAGGTTGAACAGGGAAGAGACCCAGTACTTC. This encodes CASRLNREETQYF.

This clonotype was detected many times. In DNA form, the CDR3 reads TGTGCCAGCAGCTTGGATCCCAGCAAAGAGACCCAGTACTTC. Translated: CASSLDPSKETQYF. The gene calls are TRBV5-5 and TRBJ2-5; no definite D call. Trimming took off 0 bases at V and 3 bases at J, with 9 bases between the two ends. The CDR3 sequence is 14 residues long. Germline assignment: CDR1 SGHKS and CDR2 YYEKEE (reference sequence). The full variable domain, rest sourced from reference TRBV5-5 and TRBJ2-5, is DAGVTQSPTHLIKTRGQQVTLRCSPISGHKSVSWYQQVLGQGPQFIFQYYEKEERGRGNFPDRFSARQFPNYSSELNVNALLLGDSALYLCASSLDPSKETQYFGPGTRLLVL.

This clonotype was observed at least ten times. The chain has TRBV5-1 and TRBJ2-1, with TRBD1 matching over 7 bases. V shed 2 bases and J 4 bases; nucleotides not matched to a gene: 3. This CDR3 has 14 amino acids. Germline V gene sequence: CDR1 SGHRS, CDR2 YFSETQ. The CDR3 loop is CASSFGTVYNEQFF. In DNA, the CDR3 is TGCGCCAGCAGCTTTGGGACAGTTTACAATGAGCAGTTCTTC.